This paragraph covers one T cell receptor (beta chain) sequence. One entry per CDR3 protein, without DNA, is what TCRdb gives after re-calling the 5' RACE reads. The sample has around 220,000 distinct CDR3 sequences. There are 14 residues in the CDR3. The germline gives CDR1 SGHTA, CDR2 FQGTGA. These data are taken from a study of monozygotic twins with inflammatory bowel disease. The sequenced sample was blood. The origin of this receptor is a human donor with ulcerative colitis or Crohn's disease, or a healthy co-twin of an affected twin (not recorded which). The chain has TRBV7-3 and TRBJ2-2. CDR3 in amino acids: CASSSDGNTGELFF.